The clone carrying this T cell receptor beta chain appeared many times. The antigen remains unidentified. This sample was taken from a study of CD8 T cells in ankylosing spondylitis. TCRdb re-called the 5' RACE reads with MiXCR, one entry per CDR3 protein. The sample has around 330,000 distinct CDR3 sequences, around a tenth seen once. Germline loops: CDR1 WNHNN, CDR2 SYGVQD (reference sequence). This CDR3 has 14 amino acids. V was pared by 4 bases and J by 4 bases, with 14 bases between. Study results and limitations: With a CD8+ phenotype, disease-linked clones were relatively rare in peripheral blood.

The sequence was obtained from a female donor with ankylosing spondylitis or in good health (not recorded which). What was sequenced was blood, either unsorted or a sorted T cell fraction (not recorded which). The chain recombines TRBV10-1 with TRBJ2-7, with D perhaps matching TRBD1 (6 bases). For the CDR3, the DNA is TGCGCCAGCAGTGGAAGATTACAGGGATACGAGCAGTACTTC. Amino acids: CASSGRLQGYEQYF.